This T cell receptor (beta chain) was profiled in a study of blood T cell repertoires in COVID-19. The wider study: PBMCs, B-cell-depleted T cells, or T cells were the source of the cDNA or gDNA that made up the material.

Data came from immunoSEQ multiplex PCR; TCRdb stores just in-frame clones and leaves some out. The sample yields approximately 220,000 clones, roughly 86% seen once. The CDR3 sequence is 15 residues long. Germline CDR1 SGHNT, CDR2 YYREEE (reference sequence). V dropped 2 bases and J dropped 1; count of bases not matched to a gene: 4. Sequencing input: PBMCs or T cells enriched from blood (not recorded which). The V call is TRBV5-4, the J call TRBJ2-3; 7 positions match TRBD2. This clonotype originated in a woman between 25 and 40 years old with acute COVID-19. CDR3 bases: TGTGCCAGCAGCTTACGTGGGGGGGGCACAGATACGCAGTATTTT. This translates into CASSLRGGGTDTQYF.